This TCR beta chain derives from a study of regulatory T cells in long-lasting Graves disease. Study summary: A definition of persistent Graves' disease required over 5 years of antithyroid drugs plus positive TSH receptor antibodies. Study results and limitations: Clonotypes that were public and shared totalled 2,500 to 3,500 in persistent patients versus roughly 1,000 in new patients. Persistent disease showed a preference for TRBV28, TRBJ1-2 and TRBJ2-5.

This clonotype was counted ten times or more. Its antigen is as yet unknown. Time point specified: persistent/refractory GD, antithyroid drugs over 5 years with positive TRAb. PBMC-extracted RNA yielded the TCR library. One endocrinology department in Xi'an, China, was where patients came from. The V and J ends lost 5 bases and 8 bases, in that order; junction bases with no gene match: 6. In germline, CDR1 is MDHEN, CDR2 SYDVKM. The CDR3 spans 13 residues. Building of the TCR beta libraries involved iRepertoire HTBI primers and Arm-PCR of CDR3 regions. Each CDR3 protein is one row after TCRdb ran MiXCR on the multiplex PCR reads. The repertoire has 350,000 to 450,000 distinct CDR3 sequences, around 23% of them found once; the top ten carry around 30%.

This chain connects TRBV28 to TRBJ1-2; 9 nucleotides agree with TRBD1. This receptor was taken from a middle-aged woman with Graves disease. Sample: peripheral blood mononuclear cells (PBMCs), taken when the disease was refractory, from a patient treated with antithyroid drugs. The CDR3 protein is CASSIGTGRGYTF. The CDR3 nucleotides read TGTGCCAGCAGTATAGGGACAGGGAGAGGCTACACCTTC.